This T cell receptor (beta chain) was captured in a study of radiation and T cells in renal cell carcinoma. Germline values: CDR1 MNHNY, CDR2 SVGAGI (reference sequence). This CDR3 has 14 amino acids. Trimming removed 7 bases at V and 0 bases at J, with 12 bases between. The time point is: baseline pretreatment blood. Treatment: 15 Gy SBRT to primary tumor, nephrectomy 4 weeks later. This renal cell carcinoma was of the clear cell type. Generated by immunoSEQ multiplex PCR, the TCRdb table keeps only in-frame clones and is missing some. The data contain roughly 100,000 clones, 86% of them singletons. Material: blood, obtained from a patient whose treatment included radiotherapy and nephrectomy. V is TRBV6-6 and J is TRBJ1-1; no clear D. The sequence was obtained from a man aged 45-65 years with renal cell carcinoma. CDR3 residues: CASTLPILNTEAFF. The CDR3 nucleotides are TGTGCCAGCACCTTACCTATATTGAACACTGAAGCTTTCTTT.